The 3 T cell receptor beta chains presented below share a single source sample, sequenced in a study of T cells in Graves' hyperthyroidism and ophthalmopathy. The investigators amplified TCR beta CDR3 regions from RNA transcripts. HTBI primers were the set used in a first-round RT-PCR of the TCR CDR3. TCRdb reanalysed the multiplex PCR reads using MiXCR and keeps one entry per CDR3 protein. The repertoire consists of 500,000 to 750,000 distinct CDR3 sequences, with about 15% occurring once and the leading ten covering under 8%. What was sequenced was blood. The receptor set was obtained from a woman younger than 45 with Graves' hyperthyroidism.

This clonotype has a count of ten or more. This chain uses TRBV27 with TRBJ1-6; no clear D gene. CDR3 size: 14 residues. V shed 3 bases and J shed 7 bases, with 10 bases lying between them. Germline values: CDR1 MNHEY, CDR2 SMNVEV (reference sequence). In DNA form, the CDR3 reads TGTGCCAGCAGTTTTCGGGGTAGCAATTCACCCCTCCACTTT. Translated, it gives CASSFRGSNSPLHF.

V usage is TRBV6-6 and J usage is TRBJ2-7; D remains ambiguous. CDR3 length: 14 residues. V lost 0 bases to trimming and J lost 5 bases, with 11 bases between them. Per the germline V gene, CDR1 is MNHNY and CDR2 is SVGAGI (reference sequence). The CDR3 sequence: CASSYSHGVHEQYF. For the CDR3, the DNA is TGTGCCAGCAGTTACTCGCATGGGGTACACGAGCAGTACTTC.

The V and J genes are TRBV4-1 and TRBJ2-7; TRBD1 matches at 7 bases. The CDR3 runs 14 residues. The germline V gene encodes CDR1 MGHRA and CDR2 YSYEKL. Germline trimming cut 3 bases from V and 3 bases from J; bases unmatched to any gene: 5. The CDR3 coding sequence is TGCGCCAGCAGCCACACGGGACAGCACTACGAGCAGTACTTC. Translating it yields CASSHTGQHYEQYF.